The 17 T cell receptor beta chains below all came from one sample that was sequenced in a study of radiotherapy plus CTLA-4 blockade in lung cancer. TCRdb's copy holds only in-frame clones and misses some; the assay was immunoSEQ multiplex PCR. The sample carries some 51,000 clones, 77% recorded once. The sample here was peripheral blood, taken from a patient treated with radiotherapy plus ipilimumab. Source of these receptors: a human donor with non-small cell lung cancer whose response to radiotherapy plus ipilimumab could not be evaluated.

The chain joins TRBV2 to TRBJ2-1; TRBD2 is a possible D gene (6 bases). V dropped 4 bases and J dropped 4 bases, with 17 bases sitting between them. This CDR3 spans 16 amino acids. The germline V gene has CDR1 SNHLY and CDR2 FYNNEI. The CDR3 region is CASSGGAGNPYNEQFF. As DNA, the CDR3 is TGTGCCAGCAGTGGAGGGGCGGGGAACCCTTACAATGAGCAGTTCTTC.

This chain uses TRBV7-8 with TRBJ2-7, with D possibly matching TRBD1 (6 bases). Trimming took 7 bases from V and 1 from J, leaving 17 bases between them. Per the germline V gene, CDR1 is SGHVS and CDR2 is FQNEAQ. The CDR3 extends over 15 amino acids. CDR3 sequence (DNA): TGTGCCAGCACCCTTTGGGTTGGACAGTCCTACGAGCAGTACTTC. Translated: CASTLWVGQSYEQYF.

The chain uses TRBV19 and TRBJ2-3; 10 nucleotides match TRBD2. Germline assignment: CDR1 LNHDA and CDR2 SQIVND (reference sequence). There are 17 residues in the CDR3. J gave up 2 bases and V 6 bases, and 11 bases lay outside the gene matches. The DNA for the CDR3 is TGTGCCAGTAGGGTAGGGTCTACTAGCGGGGACACAGATACGCAGTATTTT. It translates to CASRVGSTSGDTDTQYF.

This chain links TRBV4-1 with TRBJ2-2; 11 bases map to TRBD2. The CDR3 has 17 amino acids. CDR1 MGHRA and CDR2 YSYEKL come from the germline V gene. V lost 0 bases and J lost 4; bases outside the gene matches: 4. The CDR3 loop is CASSQELAGDPTGELFF. In nucleotides, the CDR3 is TGCGCCAGCAGCCAAGAACTAGCGGGGGATCCCACCGGGGAGCTGTTTTTT.

V is TRBV28 and J is TRBJ1-6; D is unresolved. The CDR3 covers 11 residues. Germline CDR1 MDHEN, CDR2 SYDVKM. Between the trimmed V and J ends, which lost 6 bases and 7 bases, there was a span of 4 bases. CDR3 amino acids: CASSLNSPLHF. The CDR3 DNA follows: TGTGCCAGCAGCCTCAATTCACCCCTCCACTTT.

The chain joins TRBV7-8 to TRBJ2-4; TRBD1 agrees at 8 bases. The germline V gene has CDR1 SGHVS and CDR2 FQNEAQ. V trimming: 5 bases; J trimming: 9 bases; junction bases outside the gene matches: 9. This CDR3 has 14 amino acids. In DNA, the CDR3 is TGTGCCAGCAGCCCCGGACAGGGTTGGATCATTCAGTACTTC. Amino acid sequence: CASSPGQGWIIQYF.

The J gene is TRBJ2-7, the V gene TRBV7-2; TRBD1 agrees at 12 bases. Trimming removed 5 bases from V and 4 bases from J; junction bases left unmatched: 6. This CDR3 has 15 amino acids. Germline lookup yields CDR1 SGHTA and CDR2 FQGNSA. The CDR3: CASSPRDRGLYEQYF. CDR3 bases: TGTGCCAGCAGCCCGAGGGACAGGGGGCTATACGAGCAGTACTTC.

The chain couples TRBV29-1 to TRBJ1-1, with D hard to call. The V end lost 3 bases, the J end lost 3 bases, and 11 bases lay between the germline ends. This CDR3 has 13 residues. Per germline, CDR1 SQVTM and CDR2 ANQGSEA. DNA of the CDR3: TGCAGCGTTGACGGCCCAGCGGACACTGAAGCTTTCTTT. It encodes CSVDGPADTEAFF.

The chain combines TRBV5-1 with TRBJ2-3, with 7 bases identical to TRBD2. The CDR3 consists of 15 residues. The trim removed 4 bases at V and 1 base at J, leaving 6 bases unmatched. CDR1 and CDR2 (germline): SGHRS, YFSETQ. The chain's CDR3 is CASSPPSGGTDTQYF. In nucleotides, the CDR3 is TGCGCCAGCAGCCCGCCGAGCGGGGGCACAGATACGCAGTATTTT.

J is TRBJ2-7 and V is TRBV6-5; D is perhaps TRBD2 (5 bases). V lost 7 bases and J 2 bases, leaving 9 bases between the germline ends. Germline V gene data show CDR1 as MNHEY and CDR2 as SVGAGI. The CDR3 runs 12 residues. The CDR3 here is CASIRGTYEQYF. CDR3 nucleotide sequence: TGTGCCAGCATCCGAGGGACCTACGAGCAGTACTTC.

J is TRBJ1-1 and V is TRBV30, with 7 bases matching TRBD1. This CDR3 is 16 amino acids long. CDR1 is GTSNPN, CDR2 SVGIG, per germline (reference sequence). Trimming at V came to 8 bases and at J to 0 bases, leaving 15 bases not matched to a gene. Here the CDR3 reads CAVHRGSWLLNTEAFF. In nucleotides, the CDR3 is TGTGCCGTACACAGGGGTTCGTGGCTATTGAACACTGAAGCTTTCTTT.

The V gene is TRBV7-8, the J gene TRBJ2-5; the match to TRBD2 covers 11 bases. The J call may be mistaken, given a closer DNA end match to TRBJ2-7. Germline V gene sequence: CDR1 SGHVS, CDR2 FQNEAQ. This CDR3 region has 19 residues. The DNA of the CDR3 is TGTGCCAGCAGCCCCCGTTCCGGAGTAGCGGGAGGGGGCCCCTACGAGCAGTACTTC. It specifies CASSPRSGVAGGGPYEQYF.

This sequence joins TRBV7-9 and TRBJ2-1; the D gene is possibly TRBD2 (6 bases). This CDR3 has 16 amino acids. V lost 2 bases to trimming and J lost 7 bases, with 18 bases between them. Per germline, CDR1 SEHNR and CDR2 FQNEAQ (reference sequence). Written as DNA, the CDR3 is TGTGCCAGCAGCTTACGGAGGGGCGTACTTGGAAATGAGCAGTTCTTC. Amino acid sequence: CASSLRRGVLGNEQFF.

This clone has just one count. The chain combines TRBV15 with TRBJ2-2; 9 bases fit TRBD2. The length of the CDR3 is 18 residues. Germline-derived CDR1 and CDR2 are LNHNV and YYDKDF (reference sequence). Unmatched junction bases numbered 5, after V lost 0 bases and J lost 0 bases. CDR3 loop: CATSRDHLAGTNTGELFF. As DNA, the CDR3 is TGTGCCACCAGCAGAGATCACCTAGCGGGGACGAACACCGGGGAGCTGTTTTTT.

The chain combines TRBV5-1 with TRBJ2-6, with D tentatively TRBD2 (6 bases). Germline V gene lookup returns CDR1 SGHRS and CDR2 YFSETQ. CDR3 length equals 17 residues. With 3 bases removed from V and 1 base from J, the gap between germline ends came to 14 bases. The CDR3 DNA reads as TGCGCCAGCAGCTGGGGGGACGGCGATTCTGGGGCCAACGTCCTGACTTTC. It encodes CASSWGDGDSGANVLTF. Full variable domain (remainder filled in from reference TRBV5-1 and TRBJ2-6): KAGVTQTPRYLIKTRGQQVTLSCSPISGHRSVSWYQQTPGQGLQFLFEYFSETQRNKGNFPGRFSGRQFSNSRSEMNVSTLELGDSALYLCASSWGDGDSGANVLTFGAGSRLTVL.

About this clone: The junction departs from germline at one end; a sequencing error may be responsible. The chain combines TRBV7-7 with TRBJ1-1; weak D call: TRBD1 (5 bases). This CDR3 has 13 amino acids. Germline CDR1 reads SSHAT; CDR2 reads FNYEAQ (reference sequence). CDR3 residues: CASSLARGTEAFF. CDR3 in DNA: TGTGCTAGCAGCTTAGCGCGGGGGACTGAAGCTTTCTTT.

In its sample, this clone was seen a few times. The junction departs from germline at one end; a sequencing error may be responsible. The V gene is TRBV6-5, the J gene TRBJ1-2; 9 nucleotides match TRBD1. CDR1 MNHEY and CDR2 SVGAGI come from the germline V gene. This CDR3 contains 13 residues. This CDR3 is CASSYLKQGAPIF. CDR3 coding DNA: TGTGCCAGCAGTTACCTCAAACAGGGGGCCCCCATCTTC.